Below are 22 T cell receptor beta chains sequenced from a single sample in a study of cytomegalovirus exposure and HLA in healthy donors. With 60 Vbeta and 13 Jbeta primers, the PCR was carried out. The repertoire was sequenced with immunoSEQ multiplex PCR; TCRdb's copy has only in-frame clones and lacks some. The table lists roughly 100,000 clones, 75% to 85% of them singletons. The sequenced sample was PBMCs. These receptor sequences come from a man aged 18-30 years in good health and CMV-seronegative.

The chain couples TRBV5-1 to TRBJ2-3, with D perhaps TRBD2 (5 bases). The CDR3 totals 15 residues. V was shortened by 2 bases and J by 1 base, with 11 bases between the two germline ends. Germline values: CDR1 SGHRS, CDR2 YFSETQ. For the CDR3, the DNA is TGCGCCAGCAGCTTAAACCCCGGGGGCACAGATACGCAGTATTTT. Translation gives CASSLNPGGTDTQYF.

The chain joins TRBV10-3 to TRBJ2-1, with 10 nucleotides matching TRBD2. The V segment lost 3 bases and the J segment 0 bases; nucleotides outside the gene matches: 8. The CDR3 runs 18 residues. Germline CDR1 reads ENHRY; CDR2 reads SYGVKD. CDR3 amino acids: CAISEGVAGGSSYNEQFF. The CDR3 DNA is TGTGCCATCAGTGAAGGGGTAGCGGGAGGTAGCTCCTACAATGAGCAGTTCTTC.

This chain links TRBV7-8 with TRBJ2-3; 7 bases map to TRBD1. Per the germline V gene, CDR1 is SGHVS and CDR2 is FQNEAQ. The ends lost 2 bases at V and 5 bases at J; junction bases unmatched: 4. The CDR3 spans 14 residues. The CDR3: CASSLPRQGDTQYF. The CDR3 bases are TGTGCCAGCAGCTTACCCCGACAGGGAGATACGCAGTATTTT.

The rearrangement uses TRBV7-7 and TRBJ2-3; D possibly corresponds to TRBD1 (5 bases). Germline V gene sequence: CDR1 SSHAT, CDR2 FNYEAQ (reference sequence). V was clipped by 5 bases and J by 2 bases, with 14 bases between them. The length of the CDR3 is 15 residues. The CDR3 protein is CASSPSAGSTDTQYF. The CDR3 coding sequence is TGTGCCAGCAGCCCCTCGGCAGGGTCCACAGATACGCAGTATTTT. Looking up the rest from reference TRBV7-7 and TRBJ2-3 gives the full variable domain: GAGVSQSPRYKVTKRGQDVTLRCDPISSHATLYWYQQALGQGPEFLTYFNYEAQPDKSGLPSDRFSAERPEGSISTLTIQRTEQRDSAMYRCASSPSAGSTDTQYFGPGTRLTVL.

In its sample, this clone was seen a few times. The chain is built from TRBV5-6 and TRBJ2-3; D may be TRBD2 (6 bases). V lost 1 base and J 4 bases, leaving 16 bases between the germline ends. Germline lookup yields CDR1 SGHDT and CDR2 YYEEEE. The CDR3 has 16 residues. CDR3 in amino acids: CASSLKSWRGADTQYF. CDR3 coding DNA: TGTGCCAGCAGCTTGAAATCTTGGAGGGGCGCAGATACGCAGTATTTT. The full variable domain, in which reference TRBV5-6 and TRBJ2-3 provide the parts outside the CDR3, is DAGVTQSPTHLIKTRGQQVTLRCSPKSGHDTVSWYQQALGQGPQFIFQYYEEEERQRGNFPDRFSGHQFPNYSSELNVNALLLGDSALYLCASSLKSWRGADTQYFGPGTRLTVL.

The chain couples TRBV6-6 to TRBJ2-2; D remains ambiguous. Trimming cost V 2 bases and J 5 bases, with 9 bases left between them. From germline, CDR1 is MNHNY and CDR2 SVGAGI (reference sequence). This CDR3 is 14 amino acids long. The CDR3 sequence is CASSYEQITGELFF. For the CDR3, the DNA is TGTGCCAGCAGTTACGAACAGATTACCGGGGAGCTGTTTTTT.

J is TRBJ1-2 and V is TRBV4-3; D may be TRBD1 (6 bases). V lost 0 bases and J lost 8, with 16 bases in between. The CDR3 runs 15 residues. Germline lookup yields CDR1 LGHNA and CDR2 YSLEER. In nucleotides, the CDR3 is TGCGCCAGCAGCCAAGATTTCGGGGGGGCCGAAGGCTACACCTTC. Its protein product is CASSQDFGGAEGYTF.

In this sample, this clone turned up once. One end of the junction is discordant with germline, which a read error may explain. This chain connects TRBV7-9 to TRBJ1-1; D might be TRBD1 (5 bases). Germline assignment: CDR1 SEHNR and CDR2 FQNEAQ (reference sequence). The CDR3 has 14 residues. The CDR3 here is CSSAWEGVGTEAFF. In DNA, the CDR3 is TGTTCCAGCGCTTGGGAAGGGGTGGGGACTGAAGCTTTCTTT.

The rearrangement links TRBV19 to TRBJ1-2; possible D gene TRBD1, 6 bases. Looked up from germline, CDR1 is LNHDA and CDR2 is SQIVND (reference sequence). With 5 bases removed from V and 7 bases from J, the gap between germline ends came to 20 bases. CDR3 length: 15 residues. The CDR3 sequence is CASSSRDTPRGGYTF. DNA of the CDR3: TGTGCCAGTAGTTCACGGGACACACCTCGGGGTGGCTACACCTTC.

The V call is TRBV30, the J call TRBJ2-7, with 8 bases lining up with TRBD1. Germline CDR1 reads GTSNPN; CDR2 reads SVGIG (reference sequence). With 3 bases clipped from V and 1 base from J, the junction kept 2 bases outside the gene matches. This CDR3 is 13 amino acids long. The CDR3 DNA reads TGTGCCTGGAGCAGACAGGGGTCCTACGAGCAGTACTTC. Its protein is CAWSRQGSYEQYF.

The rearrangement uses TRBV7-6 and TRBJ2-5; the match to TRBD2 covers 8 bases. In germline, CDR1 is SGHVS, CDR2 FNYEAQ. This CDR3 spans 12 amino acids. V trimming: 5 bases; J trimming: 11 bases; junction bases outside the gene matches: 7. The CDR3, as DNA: TGTGCCAGCAGCCCTACCGGGAGGGAGCAGTACTTC. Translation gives CASSPTGREQYF.

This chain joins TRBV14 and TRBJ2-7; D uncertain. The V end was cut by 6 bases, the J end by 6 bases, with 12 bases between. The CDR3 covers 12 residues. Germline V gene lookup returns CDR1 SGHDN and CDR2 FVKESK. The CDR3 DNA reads TGTGCCAGCAGTACAACGCTTTCCGAGCAGTACTTC. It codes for CASSTTLSEQYF.

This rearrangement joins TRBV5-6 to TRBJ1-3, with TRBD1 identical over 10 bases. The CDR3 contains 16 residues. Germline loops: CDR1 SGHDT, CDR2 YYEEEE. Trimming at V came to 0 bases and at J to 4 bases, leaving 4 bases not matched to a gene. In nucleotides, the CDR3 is TGTGCCAGCAGCTTGGGGCGGGACAGGGGAGGAAACACCATATATTTT. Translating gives CASSLGRDRGGNTIYF. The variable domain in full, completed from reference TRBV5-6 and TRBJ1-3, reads DAGVTQSPTHLIKTRGQQVTLRCSPKSGHDTVSWYQQALGQGPQFIFQYYEEEERQRGNFPDRFSGHQFPNYSSELNVNALLLGDSALYLCASSLGRDRGGNTIYFGEGSWLTVV.

CDR3 in DNA: TGTGCCAGTAGTATAAGAGGTCCAGATGGCTACACCTTC. Its translation is CASSIRGPDGYTF. V is TRBV19 and J is TRBJ1-2; D is uncertain. CDR3 size: 13 residues. V lost 2 bases and J 6 bases, leaving 10 bases between the germline ends. Germline V CDR1 and CDR2: LNHDA, SQIVND (reference sequence).

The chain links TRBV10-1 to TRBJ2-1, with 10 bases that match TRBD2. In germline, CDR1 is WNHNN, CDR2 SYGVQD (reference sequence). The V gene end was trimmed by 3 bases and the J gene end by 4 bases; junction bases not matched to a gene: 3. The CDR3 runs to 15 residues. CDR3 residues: CASSEGTSVYNEQFF. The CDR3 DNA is TGCGCCAGCAGTGAAGGGACTAGCGTTTACAATGAGCAGTTCTTC.

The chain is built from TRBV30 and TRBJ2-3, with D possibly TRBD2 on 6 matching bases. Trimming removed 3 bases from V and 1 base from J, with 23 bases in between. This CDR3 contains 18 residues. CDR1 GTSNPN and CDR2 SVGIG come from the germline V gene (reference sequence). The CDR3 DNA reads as TGTGCCTGGAGCGGTAGATTGGGGGAGCGGGTACGCACAGATACGCAGTATTTT. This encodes CAWSGRLGERVRTDTQYF. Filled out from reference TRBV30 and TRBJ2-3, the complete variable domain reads SQTIHQWPATLVQPVGSPLSLECTVEGTSNPNLYWYRQAAGRGLQLLFYSVGIGQISSEVPQNLSASRPQDRQFILSSKKLLLSDSGFYLCAWSGRLGERVRTDTQYFGPGTRLTVL.

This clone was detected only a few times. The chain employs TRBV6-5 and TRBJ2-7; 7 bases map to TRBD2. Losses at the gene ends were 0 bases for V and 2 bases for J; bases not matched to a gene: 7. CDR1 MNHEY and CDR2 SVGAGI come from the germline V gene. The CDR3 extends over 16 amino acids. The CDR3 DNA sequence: TGTGCCAGCAGTTACTCCTGGGCGGGAGACCCCTACGAGCAGTACTTC. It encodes CASSYSWAGDPYEQYF.

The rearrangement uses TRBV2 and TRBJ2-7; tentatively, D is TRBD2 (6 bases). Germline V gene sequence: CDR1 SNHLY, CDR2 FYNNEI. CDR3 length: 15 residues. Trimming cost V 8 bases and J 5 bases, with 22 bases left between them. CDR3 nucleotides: TGTGCCAGCTTCGCCCGGGAGACCCCTCGGGACGAGCAGTACTTC. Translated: CASFARETPRDEQYF.

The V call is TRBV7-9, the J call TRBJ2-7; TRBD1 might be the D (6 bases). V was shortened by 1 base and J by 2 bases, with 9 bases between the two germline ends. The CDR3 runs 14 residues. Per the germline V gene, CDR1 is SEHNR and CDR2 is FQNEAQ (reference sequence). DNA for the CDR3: TGTGCCAGCAGCTTAGGATCAGGGGCCTACGAGCAGTACTTC. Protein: CASSLGSGAYEQYF. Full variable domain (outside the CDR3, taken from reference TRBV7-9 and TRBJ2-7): DTGVSQNPRHKITKRGQNVTFRCDPISEHNRLYWYRQTLGQGPEFLTYFQNEAQLEKSRLLSDRFSAERPKGSFSTLEIQRTEQGDSAMYLCASSLGSGAYEQYFGPGTRLTVT.

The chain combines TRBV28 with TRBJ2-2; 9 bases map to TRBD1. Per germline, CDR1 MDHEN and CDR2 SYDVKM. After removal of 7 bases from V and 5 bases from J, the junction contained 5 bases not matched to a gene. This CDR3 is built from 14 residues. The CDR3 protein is CASILTGGTGELFF. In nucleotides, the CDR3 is TGTGCCAGCATTCTGACAGGGGGAACCGGGGAGCTGTTTTTT.

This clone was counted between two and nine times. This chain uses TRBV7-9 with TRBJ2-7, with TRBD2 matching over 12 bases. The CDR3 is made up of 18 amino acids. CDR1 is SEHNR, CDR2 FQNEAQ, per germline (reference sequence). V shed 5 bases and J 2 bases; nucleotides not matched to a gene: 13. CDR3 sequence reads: CASSPSGRATWSTYEQYF. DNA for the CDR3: TGTGCCAGCAGCCCTAGCGGGAGGGCTACATGGTCTACCTACGAGCAGTACTTC.

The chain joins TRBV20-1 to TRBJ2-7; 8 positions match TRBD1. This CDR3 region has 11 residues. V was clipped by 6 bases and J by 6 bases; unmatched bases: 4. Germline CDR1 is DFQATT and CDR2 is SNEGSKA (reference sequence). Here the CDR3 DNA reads TGCAGTGCCCCGACAGGGGTCGAGCAGTACTTC. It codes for CSAPTGVEQYF.